This T cell receptor beta chain emerged from a study of cytomegalovirus exposure and HLA in healthy donors. General study findings and limits: In vitro assays verified that three CMV-associated chains recognized CMV antigens specifically. Despite most TCR sequences being rare, some public TCRs occurred in many donors. First-cohort TCR clusters tended to co-occur in the roughly 130 validation repertoires, a later analysis found. For cytomegalovirus status, the classifier reportedly gave diagnoses with high specificity and sensitivity.

Germline CDR1 is GTSNPN and CDR2 is SVGIG (reference sequence). This CDR3 contains 13 residues. V lost 1 base to trimming and J lost 2 bases, with 9 bases between them. This table comes from immunoSEQ multiplex PCR, and its TCRdb copy is limited to in-frame clones, with some not included. The sample consists of over 250,000 clones, around 87% of them appearing once. As regards this clone: The target antigen is unknown.

This clonotype was sampled from a woman in her twenties or thirties in good health and CMV-seropositive. The specimen sequenced was PBMCs. The rearrangement links TRBV30 to TRBJ2-7; D is possibly TRBD2 (6 bases). Here the CDR3 DNA reads TGTGCCTGGAGTGCGGGACTTCCCTACGAGCAGTACTTC. Its protein product is CAWSAGLPYEQYF.